This record looks at one TCR beta chain sequence and its context. Given a much more abundant clone one base away, this may be a read error. The limits of the CDR3 on the DNA are not certain, so only TCRdb's listed CDR3 is given. This entry belongs to a study of molecular identifiers for immune sequencing clone quantification. Including both end residues, the CDR3 is 13 amino acids long. CD8+CD4-CCR7+CD45RA+ sorting gave the naive CD8 T cells. TCRdb itself ran the PCR reads through MiXCR, one entry per CDR3 protein. The data show over 90,000 distinct CDR3 sequences, with about 35% seen just once and roughly 9.3% held by the top ten.

This chain links TRBV5-3 with TRBJ1-1. TRBV5-3 is labeled an ORF, and its function is uncertain. This sequence originates from a human donor in good health. Some libraries in this study had Jurkat cell RNA spiked in. Sequenced material: naive CD8+ T cells from blood, with Jurkat cell RNA spiked in. The subset was: FACS-sorted CD8+CD4-CCR7+CD45RA+ naive T cells. The CDR3: CASSFGGGTEAIF.